These 11 T cell receptor beta chains were all obtained from the same sample, sequenced in a study of shared T cell receptors in the human thymus. The data were produced by immunoSEQ multiplex PCR, yet TCRdb's version contains in-frame clones alone and is incomplete. The table lists under 850,000 clones, around nine tenths of them singletons, with about 0.01% in the top ten. The same sample was also studied in work on human thymus T cells.

Sequenced input: thymocytes. The receptor set was obtained from a boy in the first two years of life with a congenital heart defect.

The chain combines TRBV6-1 with TRBJ1-1, with D possibly being TRBD1 (5 bases). Trimming took off 10 bases at V and 2 bases at J, with 14 bases between the two ends. The germline V gene encodes CDR1 MNHNS and CDR2 SASEGT. CDR3 length equals 13 residues. CDR3 nucleotide sequence: TGTGCCACAGAAATCGGGGGTAACACTGAAGCTTTCTTT. It translates to CATEIGGNTEAFF.

The chain combines TRBV11-2 with TRBJ2-1, with 14 bases aligning to TRBD2. With 5 bases clipped from V and 8 bases from J, the junction kept 11 bases outside the gene matches. The germline V gene encodes CDR1 SGHAT and CDR2 FQNNGV. CDR3 length: 17 residues. The CDR3 loop is CASSQKGTSGSSDEQFF. The CDR3 DNA is TGTGCCAGCAGCCAGAAGGGGACTAGCGGGAGTAGTGATGAGCAGTTCTTC. Filled out from reference TRBV11-2 and TRBJ2-1, the complete variable domain reads EAGVAQSPRYKIIEKRQSVAFWCNPISGHATLYWYQQILGQGPKLLIQFQNNGVVDDSQLPKDRFSAERLKGVDSTLKIQPAKLEDSAVYLCASSQKGTSGSSDEQFFGPGTRLTVL.

This sequence joins TRBV4-1 and TRBJ2-1; 8 positions match TRBD2. This CDR3 is 13 amino acids long. Germline V gene sequence: CDR1 MGHRA, CDR2 YSYEKL. Losses at the gene ends were 4 bases for V and 9 bases for J; bases not matched to a gene: 5. In DNA form, the CDR3 reads TGCGCCAGCAGCCGCCGGGAGGGCGGTGAGCAGTTCTTC. This translates into CASSRREGGEQFF.

The chain couples TRBV7-8 to TRBJ1-4; D not resolved. Trimming removed 2 bases from V and 0 bases from J, with 13 bases in between. This CDR3 has 17 residues. Germline values: CDR1 SGHVS, CDR2 FQNEAQ. CDR3 sequence (DNA): TGTGCCAGCAGCTTACAAGAGGAGTTTGCAACTAATGAAAAACTGTTTTTT. This codes for CASSLQEEFATNEKLFF.

The rearrangement uses TRBV2 and TRBJ2-7, with 7 bases fitting TRBD1. V was pared by 6 bases and J by 2 bases, with 7 bases of the junction left unmatched. Germline V gene lookup returns CDR1 SNHLY and CDR2 FYNNEI. The CDR3 has 14 amino acids. CDR3 DNA: TGTGCCAGCAGGGGACAGCGACAGACCTACGAGCAGTACTTC. Protein sequence: CASRGQRQTYEQYF.

The chain has TRBV11-2 and TRBJ2-5, with 14 bases matching TRBD2. Germline V gene data show CDR1 as SGHAT and CDR2 as FQNNGV. This CDR3 contains 16 residues. V was clipped by 2 bases and J by 5 bases; unmatched bases: 4. Here the CDR3 reads CASSLTGLAGVETQYF. Written as DNA, the CDR3 is TGTGCCAGCAGCTTAACGGGACTAGCGGGAGTGGAGACCCAGTACTTC.

V is TRBV5-5 and J is TRBJ2-7, with a possible D match to TRBD2 (6 bases). The V and J ends lost 1 base and 5 bases respectively, with 10 bases between them. The CDR3 has 13 residues. Germline V gene lookup returns CDR1 SGHKS and CDR2 YYEKEE (reference sequence). For the CDR3, the DNA is TGTGCCAGCAGCTTGCCGGGGGAACACGAGCAGTACTTC. Encoded protein: CASSLPGEHEQYF.

The rearrangement links TRBV19 to TRBJ1-1, with D possibly matching TRBD1 (5 bases). The germline V gene encodes CDR1 LNHDA and CDR2 SQIVND (reference sequence). The V end was cut by 1 base, the J end by 1 base, with 19 bases between. The CDR3 consists of 18 residues. CDR3 DNA sequence: TGTGCCAGTAGTATAGCTTACTCCCGACAGCTTAAGAACACTGAAGCTTTCTTT. Encoded protein: CASSIAYSRQLKNTEAFF. Together with reference TRBV19 and TRBJ1-1, the CDR3 gives the full variable domain: DGGITQSPKYLFRKEGQNVTLSCEQNLNHDAMYWYRQDPGQGLRLIYYSQIVNDFQKGDIAEGYSVSREKKESFPLTVTSAQKNPTAFYLCASSIAYSRQLKNTEAFFGQGTRLTVV.

The chain is built from TRBV30 and TRBJ2-7, with 9 bases that match TRBD1. Looked up from germline, CDR1 is GTSNPN and CDR2 is SVGIG (reference sequence). V dropped 3 bases and J dropped 4; count of bases not matched to a gene: 10. The CDR3 covers 15 residues. The CDR3 reads CAWRGKGQGVYEQYF. CDR3 in DNA: TGTGCCTGGAGGGGGAAGGGACAGGGAGTGTACGAGCAGTACTTC.

This clone showed up just a few times. The chain links TRBV19 to TRBJ2-3; D perhaps matches TRBD2 (5 bases). The CDR3 consists of 14 residues. Trimming shortened V by 3 bases and J by 5 bases, and 12 bases separated the two germline ends. CDR1 is LNHDA, CDR2 SQIVND, per germline (reference sequence). The CDR3 sequence: CASSIQRSVDTQYF. The CDR3 nucleotides read TGTGCCAGTAGTATCCAGCGGTCCGTAGATACGCAGTATTTT.

V is TRBV2 and J is TRBJ2-3; a possible D gene is TRBD1 (5 bases). The length of the CDR3 is 13 residues. Germline V gene lookup returns CDR1 SNHLY and CDR2 FYNNEI. Trimming removed 8 bases from V and 9 bases from J, with 18 bases in between. CDR3 sequence reads: CASSYGKGKTQYF. For the CDR3, the DNA is TGTGCCAGCTCTTATGGGAAGGGGAAGACGCAGTATTTT.